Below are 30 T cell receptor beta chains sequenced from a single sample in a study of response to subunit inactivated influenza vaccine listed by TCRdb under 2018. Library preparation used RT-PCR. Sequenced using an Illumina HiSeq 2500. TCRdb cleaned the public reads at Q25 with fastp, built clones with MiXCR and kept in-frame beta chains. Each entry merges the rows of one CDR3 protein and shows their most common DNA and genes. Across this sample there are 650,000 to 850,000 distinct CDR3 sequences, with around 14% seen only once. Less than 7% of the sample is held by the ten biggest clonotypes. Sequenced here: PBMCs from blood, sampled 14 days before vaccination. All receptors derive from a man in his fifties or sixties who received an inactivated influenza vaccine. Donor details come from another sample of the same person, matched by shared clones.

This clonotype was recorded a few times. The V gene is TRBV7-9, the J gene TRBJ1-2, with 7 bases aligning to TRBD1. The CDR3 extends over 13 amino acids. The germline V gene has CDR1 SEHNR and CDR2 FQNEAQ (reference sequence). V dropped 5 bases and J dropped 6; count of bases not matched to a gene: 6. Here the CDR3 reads CASSRQGPDGYTF. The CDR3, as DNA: TGTGCCAGCAGCCGACAGGGTCCCGATGGCTACACCTTC.

CDR3 protein: CASSLNSGASSTDTQHF. Written as DNA, the CDR3 is TGTGCCAGCAGCTTAAACTCGGGGGCGAGTAGCACAGATACGCAGCATTTT. The chain is built from TRBV7-6 and TRBJ2-3, with TRBD1 as a possible D gene (6 bases). The end of the DNA is better explained by TRBJ1-5, so the J call may be wrong. This CDR3 has 17 amino acids. Germline CDR1 is SGHVS and CDR2 is FNYEAQ.

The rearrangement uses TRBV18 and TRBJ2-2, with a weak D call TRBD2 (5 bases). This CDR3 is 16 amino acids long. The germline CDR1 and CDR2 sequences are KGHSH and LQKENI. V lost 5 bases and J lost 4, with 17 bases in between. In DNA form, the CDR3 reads TGTGCCAGCTCATCCGGGTCGACCCGGGGCACCGGGGAGCTGTTTTTT. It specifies CASSSGSTRGTGELFF.

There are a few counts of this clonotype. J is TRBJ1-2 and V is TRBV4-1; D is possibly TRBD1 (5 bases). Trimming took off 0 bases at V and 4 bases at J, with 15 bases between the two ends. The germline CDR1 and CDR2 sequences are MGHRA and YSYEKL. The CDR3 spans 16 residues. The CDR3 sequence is CASSQDRGPSPYGYTF. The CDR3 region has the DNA TGCGCCAGCAGCCAAGATCGGGGCCCTTCCCCCTATGGCTACACCTTC.

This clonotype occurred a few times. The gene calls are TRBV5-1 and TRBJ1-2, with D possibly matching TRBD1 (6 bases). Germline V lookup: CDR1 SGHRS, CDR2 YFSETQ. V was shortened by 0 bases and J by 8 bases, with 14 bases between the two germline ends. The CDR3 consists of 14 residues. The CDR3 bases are TGCGCCAGCAGCTTGGCCGGAGGCAGGGGAGGCTACACCTTC. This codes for CASSLAGGRGGYTF. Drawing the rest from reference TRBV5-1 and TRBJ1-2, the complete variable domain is KAGVTQTPRYLIKTRGQQVTLSCSPISGHRSVSWYQQTPGQGLQFLFEYFSETQRNKGNFPGRFSGRQFSNSRSEMNVSTLELGDSALYLCASSLAGGRGGYTFGSGTRLTVV.

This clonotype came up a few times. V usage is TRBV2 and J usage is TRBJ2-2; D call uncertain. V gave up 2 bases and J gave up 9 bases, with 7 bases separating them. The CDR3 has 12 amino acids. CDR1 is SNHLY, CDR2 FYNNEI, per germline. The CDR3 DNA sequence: TGTGCCAGCAGTGAACGAGTTCGGGAGCTGTTTTTT. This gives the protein CASSERVRELFF.

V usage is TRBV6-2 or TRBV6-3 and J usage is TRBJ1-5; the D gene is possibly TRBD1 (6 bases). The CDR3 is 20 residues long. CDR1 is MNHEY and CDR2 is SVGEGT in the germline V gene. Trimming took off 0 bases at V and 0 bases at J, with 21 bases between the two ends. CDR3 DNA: TGTGCCAGCAGTTACTCCCAACAGGGCTACCTATTCTTTAGCAATCAGCCCCAGCATTTT. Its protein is CASSYSQQGYLFFSNQPQHF.

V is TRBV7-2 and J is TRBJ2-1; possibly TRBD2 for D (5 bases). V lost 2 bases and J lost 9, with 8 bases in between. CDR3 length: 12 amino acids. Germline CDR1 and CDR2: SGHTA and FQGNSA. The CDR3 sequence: CASSLRRLEQFF. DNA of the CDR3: TGTGCCAGCAGCTTAAGGAGGCTTGAGCAGTTCTTC.

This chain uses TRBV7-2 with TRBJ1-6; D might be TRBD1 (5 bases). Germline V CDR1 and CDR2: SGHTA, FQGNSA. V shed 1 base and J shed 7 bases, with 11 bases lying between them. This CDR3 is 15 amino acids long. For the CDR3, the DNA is TGTGCCAGCAGCTTAGAGGGCAGGGCAAATTCACCCCTCCACTTT. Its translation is CASSLEGRANSPLHF.

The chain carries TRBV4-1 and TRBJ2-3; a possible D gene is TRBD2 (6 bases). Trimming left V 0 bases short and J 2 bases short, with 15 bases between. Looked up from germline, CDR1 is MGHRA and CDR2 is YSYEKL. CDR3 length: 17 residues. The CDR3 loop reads CASSQEGTFIITDTQYF. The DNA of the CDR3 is TGCGCCAGCAGCCAAGAGGGGACTTTCATAATCACAGATACGCAGTATTTT.

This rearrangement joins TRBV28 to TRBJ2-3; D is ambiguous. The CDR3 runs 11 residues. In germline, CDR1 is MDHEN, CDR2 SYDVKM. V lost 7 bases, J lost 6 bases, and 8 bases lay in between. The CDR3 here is CASTQLDTQYF. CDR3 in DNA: TGTGCCAGCACCCAGCTGGATACGCAGTATTTT.

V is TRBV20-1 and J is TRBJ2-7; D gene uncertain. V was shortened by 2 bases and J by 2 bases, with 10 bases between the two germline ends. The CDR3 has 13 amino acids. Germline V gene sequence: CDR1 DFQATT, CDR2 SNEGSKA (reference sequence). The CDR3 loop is CSARNSGTYEQYF. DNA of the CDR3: TGCAGTGCTAGAAATTCGGGTACCTACGAGCAGTACTTC.

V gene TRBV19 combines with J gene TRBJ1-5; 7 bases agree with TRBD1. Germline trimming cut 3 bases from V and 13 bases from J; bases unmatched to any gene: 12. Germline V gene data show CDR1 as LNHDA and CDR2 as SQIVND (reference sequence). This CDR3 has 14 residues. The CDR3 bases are TGTGCCAGTAGTATTTCGGGCTTAACGGGACAGCAGCATTTT. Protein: CASSISGLTGQQHF.

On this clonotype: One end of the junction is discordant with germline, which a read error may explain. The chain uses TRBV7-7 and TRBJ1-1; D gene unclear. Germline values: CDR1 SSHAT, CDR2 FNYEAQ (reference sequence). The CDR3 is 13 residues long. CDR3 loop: CASSVTLNTEAFF. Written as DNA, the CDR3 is TGTGCTAGCAGCGTCACGCTGAACACTGAAGCTTTCTTT.

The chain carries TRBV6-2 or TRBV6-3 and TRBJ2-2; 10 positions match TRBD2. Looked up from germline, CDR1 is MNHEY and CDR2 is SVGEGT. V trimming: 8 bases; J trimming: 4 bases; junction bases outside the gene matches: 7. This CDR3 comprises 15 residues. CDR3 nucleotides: TGTGCCAGCGGAGTAGCGGGAGGAATCACCGGGGAGCTGTTTTTT. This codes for CASGVAGGITGELFF.

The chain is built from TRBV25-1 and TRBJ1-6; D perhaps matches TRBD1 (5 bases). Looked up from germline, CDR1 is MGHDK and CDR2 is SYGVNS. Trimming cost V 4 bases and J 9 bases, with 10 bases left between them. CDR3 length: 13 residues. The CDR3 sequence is CASSGQFSSPLHF. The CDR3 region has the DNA TGTGCCAGCAGTGGACAGTTCAGTTCACCCCTCCACTTT.

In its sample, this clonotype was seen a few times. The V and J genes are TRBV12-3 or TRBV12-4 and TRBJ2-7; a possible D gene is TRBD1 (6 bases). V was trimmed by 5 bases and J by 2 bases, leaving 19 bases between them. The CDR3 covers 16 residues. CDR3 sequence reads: CASSLSSTGQTYEQYF. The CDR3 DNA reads TGTGCCAGCAGTCTATCTTCAACGGGACAAACCTACGAGCAGTACTTC.

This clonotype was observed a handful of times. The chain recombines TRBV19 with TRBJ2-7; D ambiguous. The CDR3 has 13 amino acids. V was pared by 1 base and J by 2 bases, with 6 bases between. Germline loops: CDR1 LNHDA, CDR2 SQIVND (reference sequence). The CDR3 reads CASSIGVTYEQYF. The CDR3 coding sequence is TGTGCCAGTAGTATAGGGGTTACCTACGAGCAGTACTTC.

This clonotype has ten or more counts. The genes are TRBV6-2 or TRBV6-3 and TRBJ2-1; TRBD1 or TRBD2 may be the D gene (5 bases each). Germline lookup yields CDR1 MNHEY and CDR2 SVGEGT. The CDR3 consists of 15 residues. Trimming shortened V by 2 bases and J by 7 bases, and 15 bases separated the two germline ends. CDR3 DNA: TGTGCCAGCAGTTACATTCGGGGAAAGGGGAATGAGCAGTTCTTC. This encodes CASSYIRGKGNEQFF.

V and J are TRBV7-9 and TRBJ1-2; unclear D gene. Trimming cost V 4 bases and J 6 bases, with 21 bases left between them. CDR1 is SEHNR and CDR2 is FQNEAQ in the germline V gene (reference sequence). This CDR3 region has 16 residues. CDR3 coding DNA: TGTGCCAGCAGCTCCCCTTTAGGACCCGCGGTACATGGCTACACCTTC. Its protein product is CASSSPLGPAVHGYTF.

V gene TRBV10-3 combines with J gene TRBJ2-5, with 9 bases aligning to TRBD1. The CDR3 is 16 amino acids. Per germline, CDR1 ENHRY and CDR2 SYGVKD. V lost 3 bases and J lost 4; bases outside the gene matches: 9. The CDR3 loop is CAISDPGQGRGETQYF. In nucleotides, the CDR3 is TGTGCCATCAGTGATCCAGGACAGGGGAGGGGAGAGACCCAGTACTTC.

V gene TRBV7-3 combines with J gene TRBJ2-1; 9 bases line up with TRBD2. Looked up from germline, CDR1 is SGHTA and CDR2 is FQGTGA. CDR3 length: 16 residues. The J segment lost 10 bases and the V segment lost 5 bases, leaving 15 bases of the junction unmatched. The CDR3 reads CASSPGTGLAGSEQFF. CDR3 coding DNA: TGTGCCAGCAGCCCCGGTACGGGGCTAGCGGGATCAGAGCAGTTCTTC.

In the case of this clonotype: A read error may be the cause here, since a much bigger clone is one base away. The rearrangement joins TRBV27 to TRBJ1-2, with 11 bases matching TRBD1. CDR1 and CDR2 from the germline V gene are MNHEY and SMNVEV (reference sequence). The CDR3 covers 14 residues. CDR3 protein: CSSSRTGGWYGYTF. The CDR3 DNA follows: TGTTCCAGCAGTCGGACAGGGGGCTGGTATGGCTACACCTTC.

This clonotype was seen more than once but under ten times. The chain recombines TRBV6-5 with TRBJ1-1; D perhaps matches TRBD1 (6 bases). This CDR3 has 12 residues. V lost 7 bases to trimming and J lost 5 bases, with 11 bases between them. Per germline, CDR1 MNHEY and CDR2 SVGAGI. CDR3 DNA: TGTGCCAGCACCGAAGGGGGGACTGAAGCTTTCTTT. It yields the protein CASTEGGTEAFF.

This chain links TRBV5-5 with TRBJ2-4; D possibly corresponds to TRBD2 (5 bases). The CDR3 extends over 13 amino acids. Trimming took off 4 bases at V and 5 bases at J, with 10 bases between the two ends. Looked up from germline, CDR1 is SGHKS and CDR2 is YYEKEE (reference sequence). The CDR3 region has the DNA TGTGCCAGCAGCCCCGGGGTGGAAAACATTCAGTACTTC. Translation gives CASSPGVENIQYF.

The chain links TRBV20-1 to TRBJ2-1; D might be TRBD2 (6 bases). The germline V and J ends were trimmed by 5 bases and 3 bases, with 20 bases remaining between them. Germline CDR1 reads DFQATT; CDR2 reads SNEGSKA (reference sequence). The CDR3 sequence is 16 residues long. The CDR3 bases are TGCAGTGCTGGCCGCCGGGACTCTCATAACTACAATGAGCAGTTCTTC. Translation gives CSAGRRDSHNYNEQFF.

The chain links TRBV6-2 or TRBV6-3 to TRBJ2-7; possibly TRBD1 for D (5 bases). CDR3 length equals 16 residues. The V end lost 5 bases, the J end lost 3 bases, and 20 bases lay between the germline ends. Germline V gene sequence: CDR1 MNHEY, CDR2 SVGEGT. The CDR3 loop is CASSGRATGLNYEQYF. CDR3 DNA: TGTGCCAGCAGTGGCAGGGCAACGGGTCTCAACTACGAGCAGTACTTC.

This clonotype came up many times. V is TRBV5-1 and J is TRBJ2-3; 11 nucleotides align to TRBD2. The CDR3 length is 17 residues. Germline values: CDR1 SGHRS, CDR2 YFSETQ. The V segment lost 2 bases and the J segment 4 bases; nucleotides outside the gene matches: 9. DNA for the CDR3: TGCGCCAGCAGCTTTAAAATTCCGGGACTAGCGGCAGATACGCAGTATTTT. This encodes CASSFKIPGLAADTQYF.

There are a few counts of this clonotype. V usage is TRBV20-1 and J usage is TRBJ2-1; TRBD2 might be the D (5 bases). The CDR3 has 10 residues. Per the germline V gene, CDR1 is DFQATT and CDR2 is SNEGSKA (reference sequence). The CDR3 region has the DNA TGCACTGCGGGTGACAATGAGCAGTTCTTC. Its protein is CTAGDNEQFF.

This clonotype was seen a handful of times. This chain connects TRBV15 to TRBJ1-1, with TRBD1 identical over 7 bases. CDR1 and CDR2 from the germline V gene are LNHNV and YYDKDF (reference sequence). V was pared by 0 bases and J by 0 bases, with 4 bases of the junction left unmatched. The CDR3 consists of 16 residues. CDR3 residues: CATSRDYGTVNTEAFF. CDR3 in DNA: TGTGCCACCAGCAGAGATTATGGGACAGTGAACACTGAAGCTTTCTTT.